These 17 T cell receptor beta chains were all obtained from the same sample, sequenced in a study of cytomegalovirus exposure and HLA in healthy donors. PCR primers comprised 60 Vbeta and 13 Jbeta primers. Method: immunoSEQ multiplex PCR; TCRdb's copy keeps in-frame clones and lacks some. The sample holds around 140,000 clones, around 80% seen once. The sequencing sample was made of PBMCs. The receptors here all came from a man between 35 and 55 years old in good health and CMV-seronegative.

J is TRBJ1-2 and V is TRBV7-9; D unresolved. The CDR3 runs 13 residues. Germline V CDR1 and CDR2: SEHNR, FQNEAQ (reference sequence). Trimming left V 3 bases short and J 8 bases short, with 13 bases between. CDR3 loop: CASSLSTEVGYTF. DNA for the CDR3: TGTGCCAGCAGCTTGTCAACGGAGGTGGGCTACACCTTC. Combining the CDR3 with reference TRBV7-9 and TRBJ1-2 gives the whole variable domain DTGVSQNPRHKITKRGQNVTFRCDPISEHNRLYWYRQTLGQGPEFLTYFQNEAQLEKSRLLSDRFSAERPKGSFSTLEIQRTEQGDSAMYLCASSLSTEVGYTFGSGTRLTVV.

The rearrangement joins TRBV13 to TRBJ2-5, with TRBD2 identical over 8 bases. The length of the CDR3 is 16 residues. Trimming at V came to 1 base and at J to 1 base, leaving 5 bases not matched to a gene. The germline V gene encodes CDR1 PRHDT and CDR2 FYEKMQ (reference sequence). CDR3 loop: CASSLEAGEIQETQYF. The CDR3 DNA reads TGTGCCAGCAGCTTAGAAGCGGGGGAGATCCAAGAGACCCAGTACTTC.

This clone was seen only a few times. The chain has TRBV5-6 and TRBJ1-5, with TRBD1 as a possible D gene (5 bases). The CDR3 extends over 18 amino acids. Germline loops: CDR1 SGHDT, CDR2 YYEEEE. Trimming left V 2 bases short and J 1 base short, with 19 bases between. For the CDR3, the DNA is TGTGCCAGCAGCTTAACCCCCGCAGGGAGGGTGAGCAATCAGCCCCAGCATTTT. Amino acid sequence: CASSLTPAGRVSNQPQHF.

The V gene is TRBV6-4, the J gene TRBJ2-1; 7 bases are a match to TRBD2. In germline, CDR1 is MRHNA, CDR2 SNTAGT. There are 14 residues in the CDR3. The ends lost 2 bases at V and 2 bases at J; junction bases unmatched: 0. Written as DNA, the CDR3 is TGTGCCAGCAGTGACGGGGGGGCCTACAATGAGCAGTTCTTC. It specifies CASSDGGAYNEQFF.

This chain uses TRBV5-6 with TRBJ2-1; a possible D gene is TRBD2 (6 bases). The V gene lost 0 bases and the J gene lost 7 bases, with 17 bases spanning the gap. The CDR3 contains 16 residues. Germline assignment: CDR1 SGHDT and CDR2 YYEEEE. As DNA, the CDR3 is TGTGCCAGCAGCTTGGAGTTGTTGGCGGGGCGGAATGAGCAGTTCTTC. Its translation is CASSLELLAGRNEQFF.

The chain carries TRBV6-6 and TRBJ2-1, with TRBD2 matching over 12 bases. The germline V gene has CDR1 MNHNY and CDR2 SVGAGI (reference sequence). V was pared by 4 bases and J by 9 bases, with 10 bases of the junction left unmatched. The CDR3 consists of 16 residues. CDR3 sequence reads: CASSFHPSGGVFEQFF. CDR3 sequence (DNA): TGTGCCAGCAGTTTCCACCCTAGCGGGGGGGTTTTTGAGCAGTTCTTC.

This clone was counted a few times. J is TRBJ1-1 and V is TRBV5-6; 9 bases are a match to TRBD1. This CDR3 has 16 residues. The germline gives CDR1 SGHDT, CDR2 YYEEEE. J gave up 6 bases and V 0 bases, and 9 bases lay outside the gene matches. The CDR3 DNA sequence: TGTGCCAGCAGCTTGGGGGAAACAGGGGGCGCCGCTGAAGCTTTCTTT. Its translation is CASSLGETGGAAEAFF.

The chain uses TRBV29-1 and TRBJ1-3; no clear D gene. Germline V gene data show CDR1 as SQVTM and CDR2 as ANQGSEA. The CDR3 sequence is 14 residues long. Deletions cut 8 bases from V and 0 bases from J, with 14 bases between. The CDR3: CSSKFGSSGNTIYF. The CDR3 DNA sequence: TGCAGCTCGAAATTCGGGTCCTCTGGAAACACCATATATTTT.

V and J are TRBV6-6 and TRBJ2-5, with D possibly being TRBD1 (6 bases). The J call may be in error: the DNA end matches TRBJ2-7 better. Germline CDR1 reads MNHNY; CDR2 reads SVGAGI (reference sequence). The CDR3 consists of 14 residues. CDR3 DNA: TGTGCCAGCAGAATGACAATACCCAGGGGCGAGCAGTACTTC. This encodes CASRMTIPRGEQYF.

The CDR3 nucleotides are TGTGCCAGCAGCAGTAGGTGGGAGCAGTACTTC. It yields the protein CASSSRWEQYF. The chain has TRBV7-2 and TRBJ2-5; TRBD2 might be the D (5 bases). Trimming removed 5 bases at V and 11 bases at J, with 12 bases between. Germline V gene data show CDR1 as SGHTA and CDR2 as FQGNSA. The CDR3 loop spans 11 amino acids.

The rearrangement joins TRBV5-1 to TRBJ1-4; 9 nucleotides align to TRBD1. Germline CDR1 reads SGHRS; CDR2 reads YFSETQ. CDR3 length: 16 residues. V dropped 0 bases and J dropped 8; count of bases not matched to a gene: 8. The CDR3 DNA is TGCGCCAGCAGCTTGGACCCCGGGACAGGGTGGGAAAAACTGTTTTTT. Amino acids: CASSLDPGTGWEKLFF.

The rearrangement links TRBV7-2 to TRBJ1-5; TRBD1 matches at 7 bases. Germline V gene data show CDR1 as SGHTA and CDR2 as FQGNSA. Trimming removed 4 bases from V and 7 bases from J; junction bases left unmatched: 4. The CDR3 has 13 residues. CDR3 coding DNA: TGTGCCAGCAGCTCAAGACAGGGACAGCCCCAGCATTTT. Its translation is CASSSRQGQPQHF.

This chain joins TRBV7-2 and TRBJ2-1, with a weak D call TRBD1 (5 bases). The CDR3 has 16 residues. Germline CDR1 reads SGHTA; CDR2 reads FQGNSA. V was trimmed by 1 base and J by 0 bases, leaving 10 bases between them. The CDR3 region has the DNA TGTGCCAGCAGCTTAGGACAGCTCAGCTCCTACAATGAGCAGTTCTTC. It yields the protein CASSLGQLSSYNEQFF.

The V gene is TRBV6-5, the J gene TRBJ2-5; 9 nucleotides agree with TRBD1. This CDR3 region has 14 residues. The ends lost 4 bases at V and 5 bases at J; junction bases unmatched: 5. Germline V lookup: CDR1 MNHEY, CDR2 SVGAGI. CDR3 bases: TGTGCCAGCAGTTTAACAGGGGGCTGGGAGACCCAGTACTTC. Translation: CASSLTGGWETQYF.

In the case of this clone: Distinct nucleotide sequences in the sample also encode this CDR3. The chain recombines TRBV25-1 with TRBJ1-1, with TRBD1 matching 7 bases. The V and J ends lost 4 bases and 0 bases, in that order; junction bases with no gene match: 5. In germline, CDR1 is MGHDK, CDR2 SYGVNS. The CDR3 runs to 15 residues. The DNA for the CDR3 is TGTGCCAGCAGTGTTCGTGACAGGGTGAACACTGAAGCTTTCTTT. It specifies CASSVRDRVNTEAFF.

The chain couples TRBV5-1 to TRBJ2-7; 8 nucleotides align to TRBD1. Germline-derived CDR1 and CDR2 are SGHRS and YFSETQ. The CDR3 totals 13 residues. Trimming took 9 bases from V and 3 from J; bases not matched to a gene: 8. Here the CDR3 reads CATITGGVYEQYF. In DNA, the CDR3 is TGCGCCACCATAACAGGGGGAGTCTACGAGCAGTACTTC. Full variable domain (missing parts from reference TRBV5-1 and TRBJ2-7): KAGVTQTPRYLIKTRGQQVTLSCSPISGHRSVSWYQQTPGQGLQFLFEYFSETQRNKGNFPGRFSGRQFSNSRSEMNVSTLELGDSALYLCATITGGVYEQYFGPGTRLTVT.

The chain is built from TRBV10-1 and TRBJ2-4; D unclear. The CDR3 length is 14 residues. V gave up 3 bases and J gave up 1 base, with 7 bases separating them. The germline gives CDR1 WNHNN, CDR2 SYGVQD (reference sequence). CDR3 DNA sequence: TGCGCCAGCAGTGATCAGTTTGCCAAAAACATTCAGTACTTC. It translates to CASSDQFAKNIQYF.